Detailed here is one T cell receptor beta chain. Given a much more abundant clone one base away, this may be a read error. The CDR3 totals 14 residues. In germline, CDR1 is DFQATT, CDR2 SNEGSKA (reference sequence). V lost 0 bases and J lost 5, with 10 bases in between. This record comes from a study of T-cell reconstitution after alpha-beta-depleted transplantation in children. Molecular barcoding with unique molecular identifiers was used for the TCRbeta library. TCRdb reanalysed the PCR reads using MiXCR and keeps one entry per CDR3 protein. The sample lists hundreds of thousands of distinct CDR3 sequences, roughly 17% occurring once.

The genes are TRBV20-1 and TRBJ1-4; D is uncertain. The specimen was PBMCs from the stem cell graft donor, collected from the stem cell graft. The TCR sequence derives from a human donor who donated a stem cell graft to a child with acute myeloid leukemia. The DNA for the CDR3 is TGCAGTGCTAGAGATCTAGGGCCAAATGAAAAACTGTTTTTT. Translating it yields CSARDLGPNEKLFF.